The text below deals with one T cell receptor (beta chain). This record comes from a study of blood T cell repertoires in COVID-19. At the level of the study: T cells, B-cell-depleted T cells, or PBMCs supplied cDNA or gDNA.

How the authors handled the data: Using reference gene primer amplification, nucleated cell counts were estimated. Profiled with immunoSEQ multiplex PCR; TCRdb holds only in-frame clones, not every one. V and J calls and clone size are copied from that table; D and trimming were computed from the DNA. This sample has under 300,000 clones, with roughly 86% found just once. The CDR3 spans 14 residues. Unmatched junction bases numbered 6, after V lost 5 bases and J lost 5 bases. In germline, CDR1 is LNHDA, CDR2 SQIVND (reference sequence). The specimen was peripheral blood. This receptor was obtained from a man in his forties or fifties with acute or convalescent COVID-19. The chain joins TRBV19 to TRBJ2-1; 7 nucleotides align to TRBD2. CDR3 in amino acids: CASSPGTIHNEQFF. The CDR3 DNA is TGTGCCAGTAGTCCCGGGACTATACACAATGAGCAGTTCTTC.